These 27 T cell receptor beta chains were all obtained from the same sample, sequenced in a study of T-cell memory formation after mild COVID-19. TCRdb used MiXCR to reprocess the 5' RACE reads, holding one entry per CDR3 protein. This sample has 150,000 or so distinct CDR3 sequences, with more than 12% found just once. Sequenced material: PBMCs or a T cell subset sorted from them (not recorded which). These receptors came from an adult woman who had mild COVID-19 (a few samples of this study predate the infection). Cell type and time point are not known.

This chain connects TRBV2 to TRBJ1-6, with TRBD1 matching over 10 bases. This CDR3 has 14 residues. J was trimmed by 9 bases and V by 5 bases; bases with no gene match: 4. Per the germline V gene, CDR1 is SNHLY and CDR2 is FYNNEI. CDR3 DNA sequence: TGTGCCAGCAGTCGAGGACAGGGGGTTTCACCCCTCCACTTT. Translated, it gives CASSRGQGVSPLHF.

The rearrangement uses TRBV12-3 or TRBV12-4 and TRBJ2-3, with 7 bases lining up with TRBD2. Trimming removed 7 bases from V and 0 bases from J; junction bases left unmatched: 13. CDR3 length equals 17 residues. The DNA of the CDR3 is TGTGCCAGCACCTTGGGGCGGGGGACCTCTAGCACAGATACGCAGTATTTT. Its translation is CASTLGRGTSSTDTQYF.

This clonotype was seen at least ten times. The chain is built from TRBV2 and TRBJ1-5, with a weak D call TRBD1 (6 bases). The V end lost 6 bases, the J end lost 5 bases, and 20 bases lay between the germline ends. CDR1 is SNHLY, CDR2 FYNNEI, per germline. This CDR3 comprises 16 residues. CDR3 amino acids: CASSAGAGARDQPQHF. The CDR3 region has the DNA TGTGCCAGCAGCGCAGGGGCAGGGGCTAGGGATCAGCCCCAGCATTTT.

This clonotype was seen many times. The rearrangement joins TRBV9 to TRBJ2-5; the match to TRBD1 covers 11 bases. This CDR3 is 14 amino acids long. Germline CDR1 and CDR2: SGDLS and YYNGEE. V lost 3 bases and J lost 6; bases outside the gene matches: 4. The DNA for the CDR3 is TGTGCCAGCAGCGGGACAGGGGGCGGACAGACCCAGTACTTC. It encodes CASSGTGGGQTQYF.

This clonotype was seen many times. The J gene is TRBJ2-1, the V gene TRBV5-6, with 16 bases matching TRBD2. The V segment lost 4 bases and the J segment 9 bases; nucleotides outside the gene matches: 7. Germline values: CDR1 SGHDT, CDR2 YYEEEE. The length of the CDR3 is 16 residues. CDR3 sequence reads: CASSPGLAGGQGEQFF. The CDR3 DNA reads as TGTGCCAGCAGCCCGGGACTAGCGGGAGGGCAGGGTGAGCAGTTCTTC.

This clonotype has only a few counts. V usage is TRBV9 and J usage is TRBJ1-1; 10 bases match TRBD1. V gave up 0 bases and J gave up 4 bases; unmatched junction bases: 0. The CDR3 spans 14 residues. Germline V gene lookup returns CDR1 SGDLS and CDR2 YYNGEE. This CDR3 reads CASSVGTGGTEAFF. Written as DNA, the CDR3 is TGTGCCAGCAGCGTAGGGACAGGGGGCACTGAAGCTTTCTTT.

The sample holds a few counts of this clonotype. This sequence joins TRBV27 and TRBJ1-2; TRBD1 aligns across 9 bases. Germline CDR1 reads MNHEY; CDR2 reads SMNVEV (reference sequence). There are 16 residues in the CDR3. J lost 6 bases, V lost 6 bases, and 14 bases had no gene match. The CDR3 loop reads CASSFHPGQGAHGYTF. The CDR3 DNA is TGTGCCAGCAGCTTTCATCCGGGACAGGGAGCTCATGGCTACACCTTC.

The V and J genes are TRBV7-9 and TRBJ2-3, with a possible D match to TRBD1 (6 bases). CDR1 and CDR2 from the germline V gene are SEHNR and FQNEAQ (reference sequence). The CDR3 extends over 16 amino acids. Trimming removed 6 bases from V and 0 bases from J, with 16 bases in between. CDR3 nucleotide sequence: TGTGCCAGCAGGGGCGGACAGCTATTAAGCACAGATACGCAGTATTTT. Amino acid sequence: CASRGGQLLSTDTQYF. Together with reference TRBV7-9 and TRBJ2-3, the CDR3 gives the full variable domain: DTGVSQNPRHKITKRGQNVTFRCDPISEHNRLYWYRQTLGQGPEFLTYFQNEAQLEKSRLLSDRFSAERPKGSFSTLEIQRTEQGDSAMYLCASRGGQLLSTDTQYFGPGTRLTVL.

This clonotype was counted at least ten times. This chain joins TRBV10-3 and TRBJ2-7, with 7 bases aligning to TRBD1. V lost 3 bases to trimming and J lost 10 bases; unmatched junction nucleotides: 6. In germline, CDR1 is ENHRY, CDR2 SYGVKD. The CDR3 is 12 amino acids. The CDR3 DNA reads as TGTGCCATCAGTGAAGGGACAGAGAAACAGTACTTC. Translated, it gives CAISEGTEKQYF.

In nucleotides, the CDR3 is TGTGCCAGCAGCCCTACTGGGACAGGGGCGTACAATGAGCAGTTCTTC. It codes for CASSPTGTGAYNEQFF. The chain carries TRBV7-9 and TRBJ2-1; TRBD1 agrees at 10 bases. Trimming at V came to 5 bases and at J to 4 bases, leaving 8 bases not matched to a gene. The germline V gene encodes CDR1 SEHNR and CDR2 FQNEAQ (reference sequence). This CDR3 is 16 amino acids long.

The chain is built from TRBV27 and TRBJ2-7; 11 bases map to TRBD1. Germline lookup yields CDR1 MNHEY and CDR2 SMNVEV (reference sequence). The CDR3 covers 17 residues. Losses at the gene ends were 5 bases for V and 1 base for J; bases not matched to a gene: 10. The CDR3 region has the DNA TGTGCCAGCAGTCCTACTCCGGGACAGGGGGTTTCCTACGAGCAGTACTTC. This codes for CASSPTPGQGVSYEQYF.

This clonotype was seen only a few times. The chain employs TRBV7-2 and TRBJ2-5; 8 bases line up with TRBD2. The germline gives CDR1 SGHTA, CDR2 FQGNSA. The V gene end was trimmed by 5 bases and the J gene end by 3 bases; junction bases not matched to a gene: 5. CDR3 size: 14 residues. The chain's CDR3 is CASSRNGGEETQYF. CDR3 sequence (DNA): TGTGCCAGCAGCCGTAACGGGGGGGAAGAGACCCAGTACTTC. The full variable domain, in which reference TRBV7-2 and TRBJ2-5 provide the parts outside the CDR3, is GAGVSQSPSNKVTEKGKDVELRCDPISGHTALYWYRQSLGQGLEFLIYFQGNSAPDKSGLPSDRFSAERTGGSVSTLTIQRTQQEDSAVYLCASSRNGGEETQYFGPGTRLLVL.

In this sample, this clonotype turned up a few times. The CDR3 nucleotides read TGTGCCAGCAGCCCTTGGGCCACTGGAAACACCATATATTTT. Its protein is CASSPWATGNTIYF. The chain combines TRBV7-8 with TRBJ1-3; D is uncertain. The CDR3 length is 14 residues. Trimming left V 5 bases short and J 2 bases short, with 10 bases between. CDR1 and CDR2 from the germline V gene are SGHVS and FQNEAQ.

This chain links TRBV20-1 with TRBJ2-7; D not resolved. This CDR3 spans 12 amino acids. The germline V gene encodes CDR1 DFQATT and CDR2 SNEGSKA (reference sequence). V lost 0 bases and J 4 bases, leaving 7 bases between the germline ends. In DNA form, the CDR3 reads TGCAGTGCTAGAGATGGTCTGTACGAGCAGTACTTC. Encoded protein: CSARDGLYEQYF.

This clonotype has just a few counts. This chain links TRBV7-9 with TRBJ2-7, with D tentatively TRBD2 (6 bases). Germline CDR1 reads SEHNR; CDR2 reads FQNEAQ (reference sequence). The CDR3 loop spans 15 amino acids. V shed 1 base and J shed 6 bases, with 16 bases lying between them. DNA for the CDR3: TGTGCCAGCAGCTTAGTGACTAGTATCCCTCTCGAGCAGTACTTC. This translates into CASSLVTSIPLEQYF.

The chain is built from TRBV27 and TRBJ1-2; TRBD1 matches at 7 bases. Trimming removed 5 bases from V and 6 bases from J; junction bases left unmatched: 12. CDR1 is MNHEY, CDR2 SMNVEV, per germline (reference sequence). CDR3 length: 15 amino acids. The CDR3 region is CASSPSGTEQNGYTF. The DNA for the CDR3 is TGTGCCAGCAGTCCCTCCGGGACAGAACAGAATGGCTACACCTTC.

This clonotype turned up a few times. The CDR3 sequence is CASSLRGDSNSPLHF. CDR3 bases: TGCGCCAGCAGCCTGAGGGGCGATAGTAATTCACCCCTCCACTTT. V and J are TRBV5-1 and TRBJ1-6, with D tentatively TRBD1 (5 bases). V dropped 4 bases and J dropped 6 bases, with 14 bases sitting between them. CDR1 SGHRS and CDR2 YFSETQ come from the germline V gene. The CDR3 sequence is 15 residues long.

This chain joins TRBV7-2 and TRBJ2-3, with 11 bases lining up with TRBD2. This CDR3 region has 15 residues. The V gene end was trimmed by 1 base and the J gene end by 7 bases; junction bases not matched to a gene: 4. Germline V gene sequence: CDR1 SGHTA, CDR2 FQGNSA. The CDR3 loop is CASSLELAGVYTQYF. The CDR3 DNA reads TGTGCCAGCAGCTTAGAACTAGCGGGGGTATATACGCAGTATTTT.

There are a few counts of this clonotype. V and J are TRBV7-9 and TRBJ2-2; D not resolved. The V end was cut by 1 base, the J end by 0 bases, with 9 bases between. There are 16 residues in the CDR3. Per the germline V gene, CDR1 is SEHNR and CDR2 is FQNEAQ (reference sequence). CDR3 in DNA: TGTGCCAGCAGCTTAGAGGTACTCTCGAACACCGGGGAGCTGTTTTTT. Translated: CASSLEVLSNTGELFF.

The chain couples TRBV11-2 to TRBJ1-2; D is perhaps TRBD1 (5 bases). This CDR3 spans 13 amino acids. The V and J ends lost 5 bases and 7 bases respectively, with 14 bases between them. Germline assignment: CDR1 SGHAT and CDR2 FQNNGV. The CDR3 DNA reads as TGTGCCAGCAGCCGCCTCGACAGTGGTGGCTACACCTTC. It codes for CASSRLDSGGYTF.

This clonotype was detected a few times. V is TRBV6-6 and J is TRBJ2-3, with a weak D call TRBD1 (6 bases). The CDR3 is made up of 16 amino acids. V lost 10 bases and J lost 1, with 21 bases in between. Germline assignment: CDR1 MNHNY and CDR2 SVGAGI (reference sequence). CDR3 in amino acids: CATADKDRPRTDTQYF. CDR3 in DNA: TGTGCCACCGCCGACAAAGACAGGCCCCGCACAGATACGCAGTATTTT.

This clonotype was detected a few times. This chain joins TRBV29-1 and TRBJ1-4; 8 nucleotides match TRBD1. The CDR3 runs to 13 residues. Trimming removed 6 bases from V and 5 bases from J; junction bases left unmatched: 5. Per the germline V gene, CDR1 is SQVTM and CDR2 is ANQGSEA. The CDR3 region is CSVQQGVNEKLFF. In nucleotides, the CDR3 is TGCAGCGTCCAACAGGGGGTGAATGAAAAACTGTTTTTT.

The table lists this clonotype with a few counts. The chain employs TRBV15 and TRBJ2-7; D not certain. V lost 0 bases and J 0 bases, leaving 9 bases between the germline ends. This CDR3 is 15 amino acids long. Germline values: CDR1 LNHNV, CDR2 YYDKDF (reference sequence). The CDR3 protein is CATSREGSTSYEQYF. For the CDR3, the DNA is TGTGCCACCAGCAGAGAAGGTAGCACCTCCTACGAGCAGTACTTC.

This clonotype showed up just a few times. This chain joins TRBV7-2 and TRBJ1-3; maybe TRBD1 (6 bases). CDR3 length equals 17 residues. With 0 bases removed from V and 4 bases from J, the gap between germline ends came to 16 bases. Germline V gene lookup returns CDR1 SGHTA and CDR2 FQGNSA. CDR3 bases: TGTGCCAGCAGCTTAGCTCCGCAGGGGTTGGCCGGAAACACCATATATTTT. Protein sequence: CASSLAPQGLAGNTIYF.

This clonotype occurred a few times. The rearrangement joins TRBV7-8 to TRBJ1-2; D is perhaps TRBD1 (5 bases). Germline V gene data show CDR1 as SGHVS and CDR2 as FQNEAQ. V lost 6 bases and J lost 0, with 14 bases in between. This CDR3 region has 15 residues. Here the CDR3 reads CASSYQGTANYGYTF. The CDR3 region has the DNA TGTGCCAGCAGTTACCAGGGTACAGCTAACTATGGCTACACCTTC.

This clonotype occurred a few times. The CDR3 protein is CASSQRAVAAASRRDRAQYF. CDR3 in DNA: TGCGCCAGCAGCCAAAGGGCCGTGGCGGCGGCCTCACGCAGGGACAGGGCGCAGTATTTT. The V and J genes are TRBV4-1 and TRBJ2-3, with 9 bases lining up with TRBD1. Germline-derived CDR1 and CDR2 are MGHRA and YSYEKL. The CDR3 contains 20 residues. The ends lost 2 bases at V and 10 bases at J; junction bases unmatched: 25.

This clonotype was recorded a few times. The chain recombines TRBV24-1 with TRBJ2-2; 9 bases are shared with TRBD1. The CDR3 spans 16 residues. J was trimmed by 1 base and V by 3 bases; bases with no gene match: 2. Germline V gene lookup returns CDR1 KGHDR and CDR2 SFDVKD. The CDR3 is CATSDAGQGNTGELFF. The CDR3 nucleotides are TGTGCCACCAGTGATGCGGGACAGGGGAACACCGGGGAGCTGTTTTTT.